This is a list of T cell receptor beta chains from one sample in a study of control samples from healthy donors and cancer patients. Sequencing was performed with immunoSEQ multiplex PCR; in TCRdb, only in-frame clones are kept and a portion is missing. The sample yields about 130,000 clones, around 96% seen once. The material sequenced was blood. The receptors originated from a man younger than 45 in good health. CDR3s include the opening cysteine and the closing phenylalanine or tryptophan. Each record gives: J gene, D gene, clone size, V gene, CDR3 DNA, CDR3 protein. D genes are given only for firm matches. For some rows the clone size is stated as once, few or many, or as a class when expanded; others skip it.

J: TRBJ1-3; D: .; size: once; V: TRBV4-3; DNA: TGCGCCAGCAGCCCCCGACAAGAGAGAGGTTTTGGAAACACCATATATTTT; CDR3: CASSPRQERGFGNTIYF
J: TRBJ2-3; D: .; size: .; V: TRBV6-2/TRBV6-3; DNA: TGTGCCAGCAGTAGGGACACCCGCACAGATACGCAGTATTTT; CDR3: CASSRDTRTDTQYF
J: TRBJ1-1; D: TRBD1; size: .; V: TRBV27; DNA: TGTGCCAGCAGTTCTCGACAGGGTATGGTCACTGAAGCTTTCTTT; CDR3: CASSSRQGMVTEAFF
J: TRBJ2-5; D: TRBD1; size: .; V: TRBV28; DNA: TGTGCCAGCATGGACAGGGTAGGGGCAGAGACCCAGTACTTC; CDR3: CASMDRVGAETQYF
J: TRBJ1-4; D: TRBD1; size: .; V: TRBV7-9; DNA: TGTGCCAGCAGCTTACCGCCGGGACAGGGGGAGATGGGTGAAAAACTGTTTTTT; CDR3: CASSLPPGQGEMGEKLFF
J: TRBJ2-7; D: .; size: .; V: TRBV18; DNA: TGTGCCAGCTCACCCCCAGGTCCGCACTACGAGCAGTACTTC; CDR3: CASSPPGPHYEQYF
J: TRBJ1-2; D: .; size: .; V: TRBV3-1/TRBV3-2; DNA: TGTGCCAGCAGCCAGGATGCCTGGGGGACGGAGAACTATGGCTACACCTTC; CDR3: CASSQDAWGTENYGYTF
J: TRBJ2-7; D: .; size: once; V: TRBV7-8; DNA: TGTGCCAGCACATCAGAGGGTAGGGCCAGGTCCTACGAGCAGTACTTC; CDR3: CASTSEGRARSYEQYF
J: TRBJ2-1; D: TRBD2; size: .; V: TRBV7-8; DNA: TGTGCCAGCAGCCCACGACTAGCGGGGGTTGAGCAGTTCTTC; CDR3: CASSPRLAGVEQFF
J: TRBJ2-7; D: TRBD1; size: .; V: TRBV7-3; DNA: TGTGCCAGCAGCTTAGGGACAGGGCTCTCCTACGAGCAGTACTTC; CDR3: CASSLGTGLSYEQYF
J: TRBJ2-5; D: TRBD1; size: once; V: TRBV12-3/TRBV12-4; DNA: TGTGCCAGCAGCCCGACAGGGAGAGAGACCCAGTACTTC; CDR3: CASSPTGRETQYF
J: TRBJ2-3; D: .; size: .; V: TRBV18; DNA: TGTGCCAGCTCAGAGGTTACCTTCACAGATACGCAGTATTTT; CDR3: CASSEVTFTDTQYF
J: TRBJ1-6; D: TRBD1; size: .; V: TRBV6-1; DNA: TGTGCCAGCAGTGAGGATAACAGGGGGCACAGTTCACCCCTCCACTTT; CDR3: CASSEDNRGHSSPLHF
J: TRBJ2-1; D: .; size: .; V: TRBV5-1; DNA: TGCGCCAGCAGCTTGGAGTGGGGTCGGATCTACAATGAGCAGTTCTTC; CDR3: CASSLEWGRIYNEQFF
J: TRBJ1-1; D: .; size: .; V: TRBV29-1; DNA: TGCAGCGCCCCGGCCACAGGGATTGGGGGAACTGAAGCTTTCTTT; CDR3: CSAPATGIGGTEAFF
J: TRBJ1-6; D: .; size: .; V: TRBV12-3/TRBV12-4; DNA: TGTGCCAGCAGTCCTTTTAATTCACCCCTCCACTTT; CDR3: CASSPFNSPLHF
J: TRBJ2-1; D: .; size: .; V: TRBV28; DNA: TGTGCCAGCAGTTTGGGACGGAACAATGAGCAGTTCTTC; CDR3: CASSLGRNNEQFF
J: TRBJ2-2; D: .; size: .; V: TRBV3-1/TRBV3-2; DNA: TGTGCCAGCAGCCCCCGGGTACACAACACCGGGGAGCTGTTTTTT; CDR3: CASSPRVHNTGELFF
J: TRBJ1-1; D: .; size: .; V: TRBV7-9; DNA: TGTGCCAGCAGCTTAGCCCCGGAAGCTTTCTTT; CDR3: CASSLAPEAFF
J: TRBJ2-7; D: .; size: .; V: TRBV6-1; DNA: TGTGCCAGCAGTGAAGTGGGGCCCTACGAGCAGTACTTC; CDR3: CASSEVGPYEQYF
J: TRBJ2-2; D: .; size: .; V: TRBV9; DNA: TGTGCCAGCAGCGTAGGGGCCTCCACCGGGGAGCTGTTTTTT; CDR3: CASSVGASTGELFF
J: TRBJ2-2; D: .; size: .; V: TRBV27; DNA: TGTGCCAGCAGTCCTAGAACAGCGCGACCGAACACCGGGGAGCTGTTTTTT; CDR3: CASSPRTARPNTGELFF
J: TRBJ2-5; D: .; size: .; V: TRBV21-1; DNA: TGTGCCAGCAGCAAAGCGCGGAAACTGGAGACCCAGTACTTC; CDR3: CASSKARKLETQYF
J: TRBJ1-1; D: TRBD1; size: .; V: TRBV7-9; DNA: TGTGCCAGCAGCCCTGGACAGGGGGAGGCTGAAGCTTTCTTT; CDR3: CASSPGQGEAEAFF
J: TRBJ2-6; D: .; size: .; V: TRBV6-4; DNA: TGTGCCAGCAGTGCTGGGTTGGGGGCCAACGTCCTGACTTTC; CDR3: CASSAGLGANVLTF
J: TRBJ1-6; D: .; size: .; V: TRBV12-3/TRBV12-4; DNA: TGTGCCAGCAGTTTAATCGGAAATTCACCCCTCCACTTT; CDR3: CASSLIGNSPLHF
J: TRBJ2-1; D: TRBD2; size: .; V: TRBV27; DNA: TGTGCCAGCAGTGCCGGACTAGCGGGGGGAATGGAGCAGTTCTTC; CDR3: CASSAGLAGGMEQFF